These 23 T cell receptor beta chains were all obtained from the same sample, sequenced in a study of blood T cell repertoires in COVID-19. The protocol was immunoSEQ multiplex PCR, while the TCRdb copy is restricted to in-frame clones and leaves out a portion. The sample has about 240,000 clones; 81% are singletons. Sequenced input: peripheral blood. The receptors come from a woman of 80 years or more with COVID-19, enrolled during active disease.

This chain joins TRBV29-1 and TRBJ1-1; perhaps TRBD1 as D (5 bases). Germline loops: CDR1 SQVTM, CDR2 ANQGSEA. There are 14 residues in the CDR3. The V gene lost 4 bases and the J gene lost 5 bases, with 17 bases spanning the gap. For the CDR3, the DNA is TGCAGCGTTGGGGGAAGGGGTATGGGAACTGAAGCTTTCTTT. Its translation is CSVGGRGMGTEAFF.

The chain recombines TRBV7-8 with TRBJ1-5; D not certain. V lost 5 bases and J 2 bases, leaving 19 bases between the germline ends. The CDR3 runs 17 residues. Per the germline V gene, CDR1 is SGHVS and CDR2 is FQNEAQ. The CDR3 bases are TGTGCCAGCAGCCCCATTCCGGGGAATGAGGGCAATCAGCCCCAGCATTTT. Its translation: CASSPIPGNEGNQPQHF.

The V gene is TRBV30, the J gene TRBJ1-1; D may be TRBD1 (6 bases). Germline lookup yields CDR1 GTSNPN and CDR2 SVGIG (reference sequence). This CDR3 comprises 13 residues. V was trimmed by 7 bases and J by 6 bases, leaving 18 bases between them. CDR3 nucleotide sequence: TGTGCCTCCTCGTCTATCAGGGGCTCTGAAGCTTTCTTT. It is translated as CASSSIRGSEAFF.

The chain is built from TRBV7-2 and TRBJ2-7; maybe TRBD1 (5 bases). V shed 7 bases and J shed 2 bases, with 15 bases lying between them. The CDR3 totals 14 residues. CDR1 and CDR2 (germline): SGHTA, FQGNSA. The CDR3 DNA sequence: TGTGCCAGCACCCCGTTCCCAGGGACCTACGAGCAGTACTTC. This gives the protein CASTPFPGTYEQYF.

V usage is TRBV10-3 and J usage is TRBJ1-2; TRBD1 is a possible D gene (5 bases). The CDR3 length is 17 residues. Germline assignment: CDR1 ENHRY and CDR2 SYGVKD. V lost 1 base and J 1 base, leaving 16 bases between the germline ends. DNA of the CDR3: TGTGCCATCAGTGAGTTGGGACTACGGGAGATTAACTATGGCTACACCTTC. Its protein is CAISELGLREINYGYTF.

This sequence joins TRBV6-5 and TRBJ1-2; no clear D. The CDR3 contains 15 residues. Germline values: CDR1 MNHEY, CDR2 SVGAGI. V was trimmed by 4 bases and J by 0 bases, leaving 12 bases between them. CDR3 amino acids: CASSSSLGTNYGYTF. CDR3 sequence (DNA): TGTGCCAGCAGTTCGTCTTTGGGCACTAACTATGGCTACACCTTC.

This clone was recorded a few times. The chain uses TRBV11-3 and TRBJ1-1; D call uncertain. The CDR3 runs to 13 residues. V shed 0 bases and J shed 4 bases, with 6 bases lying between them. In germline, CDR1 is SGHNT, CDR2 YENEEA. This CDR3 is CASSLERGTEAFF. The CDR3 DNA is TGTGCCAGCAGCTTAGAACGAGGCACTGAAGCTTTCTTT.

V gene TRBV7-9 combines with J gene TRBJ2-7; possibly TRBD1 for D (6 bases). CDR1 is SEHNR, CDR2 FQNEAQ, per germline (reference sequence). CDR3 length: 14 residues. The V end lost 8 bases, the J end lost 7 bases, and 21 bases lay between the germline ends. Here the CDR3 DNA reads TGTGCCAGCGCCCAGGGGCAGGGGTGGAGTGAGCAGTACTTC. It is translated as CASAQGQGWSEQYF.

This rearrangement joins TRBV6-2 or TRBV6-3 to TRBJ2-1; 9 bases agree with TRBD2. In germline, CDR1 is MNHEY, CDR2 SVGEGT. CDR3 length equals 13 residues. The J segment lost 10 bases and the V segment lost 4 bases, leaving 5 bases of the junction unmatched. The CDR3: CASSLAGDLEQFF. The CDR3 coding sequence is TGTGCCAGCAGTTTAGCGGGAGATCTGGAGCAGTTCTTC.

This clone was seen a few times. This sequence joins TRBV18 and TRBJ2-5; 8 bases match TRBD1. Germline loops: CDR1 KGHSH, CDR2 LQKENI. The CDR3 has 15 residues. V was clipped by 2 bases and J by 6 bases; unmatched bases: 8. CDR3 sequence reads: CASSPGQGQMQTQYF. The CDR3 DNA reads as TGTGCCAGCTCACCAGGACAGGGCCAAATGCAGACCCAGTACTTC.

The chain has TRBV9 and TRBJ2-1, with 8 bases identical to TRBD2. This CDR3 spans 16 amino acids. Germline CDR1 reads SGDLS; CDR2 reads YYNGEE. Trimming at V came to 1 base and at J to 5 bases, leaving 8 bases not matched to a gene. DNA for the CDR3: TGTGCCAGCAGCGTATCCCTAGCGGGTAGGAACAATGAGCAGTTCTTC. Residues: CASSVSLAGRNNEQFF.

This clone was seen at least ten times. This sequence joins TRBV11-2 and TRBJ1-2, with TRBD1 as a possible D gene (6 bases). Trimming removed 1 base from V and 4 bases from J, with 16 bases in between. This CDR3 is 16 amino acids long. Looked up from germline, CDR1 is SGHAT and CDR2 is FQNNGV. CDR3 region: CASSLVGTSNFYGYTF. In DNA form, the CDR3 reads TGTGCCAGCAGCTTAGTTGGGACAAGTAATTTCTATGGCTACACCTTC.

This chain joins TRBV10-3 and TRBJ2-1; TRBD2 might be the D (7 bases). Trimming took 2 bases from V and 8 from J, leaving 16 bases between them. CDR1 and CDR2 (germline): ENHRY, SYGVKD. The CDR3 covers 15 residues. This CDR3 is CAISEGAGGAYEQFF. The CDR3 DNA reads TGTGCCATCAGTGAGGGGGCTGGGGGGGCTTATGAGCAGTTCTTC.

The chain joins TRBV7-2 to TRBJ2-5; D may be TRBD2 (5 bases). Trimming left V 5 bases short and J 2 bases short, with 12 bases between. Germline V gene sequence: CDR1 SGHTA, CDR2 FQGNSA. CDR3 length: 14 amino acids. This CDR3 reads CASSPRLRQETQYF. In nucleotides, the CDR3 is TGTGCCAGCAGCCCGCGACTAAGACAAGAGACCCAGTACTTC.

As for this clone: The same CDR3 arises from other DNA sequences in this sample as well. The gene calls are TRBV5-1 and TRBJ1-1, with 8 bases that match TRBD1. This CDR3 has 14 amino acids. Germline loops: CDR1 SGHRS, CDR2 YFSETQ. J gave up 0 bases and V 4 bases, and 2 bases lay outside the gene matches. In DNA form, the CDR3 reads TGCGCCAGCAGCAGGACAGGGCTGAACACTGAAGCTTTCTTT. It yields the protein CASSRTGLNTEAFF.

In its sample, this clone was seen once. CDR3 loop: CASSRPGTGNTEAFF. Here the CDR3 DNA reads TGTGCCAGCAGCCGTCCCGGGACAGGGAATACTGAAGCTTTCTTT. J is TRBJ1-1 and V is TRBV6-5; 9 positions match TRBD1. V shed 6 bases, J shed 5 bases, and the junction held 10 bases outside the gene matches. Germline-derived CDR1 and CDR2 are MNHEY and SVGAGI. This CDR3 spans 15 amino acids.

This clone came up a few times. V usage is TRBV11-1 and J usage is TRBJ1-5; no firm D call. Deletions cut 4 bases from V and 6 bases from J, with 10 bases between. The CDR3 runs to 13 residues. CDR1 and CDR2 from the germline V gene are SGHAT and FQDESV (reference sequence). The CDR3 nucleotides are TGTGCCAGCAGCTCGACTACGGGTCAGCCCCAGCATTTT. Amino acids: CASSSTTGQPQHF.

V gene TRBV25-1 combines with J gene TRBJ2-1; D is unresolved. CDR1 MGHDK and CDR2 SYGVNS come from the germline V gene. V was cut by 3 bases and J by 0 bases, with 9 bases left in between. The CDR3 has 15 amino acids. The CDR3: CASSERPSSYNEQFF. Here the CDR3 DNA reads TGTGCCAGCAGTGAGAGGCCCAGCTCCTACAATGAGCAGTTCTTC.

This CDR3 reads CASSFPGTGQGEQYF. CDR3 nucleotide sequence: TGTGCCAGCAGTTTCCCCGGGACAGGGCAGGGCGAGCAGTACTTC. This rearrangement joins TRBV6-6 to TRBJ2-7, with 9 bases that match TRBD1. V was clipped by 4 bases and J by 6 bases; unmatched bases: 10. In germline, CDR1 is MNHNY, CDR2 SVGAGI (reference sequence). The CDR3 totals 15 residues.

This chain links TRBV18 with TRBJ2-1; 7 nucleotides align to TRBD2. Germline CDR1 and CDR2: KGHSH and LQKENI. This CDR3 has 13 residues. The trim removed 3 bases at V and 9 bases at J, leaving 5 bases unmatched. CDR3 bases: TGTGCCAGCTCACCGTCGACTAGCAGTGAGCAGTTCTTC. Protein product: CASSPSTSSEQFF.

J is TRBJ2-1 and V is TRBV19; 10 bases match TRBD2. V was pared by 6 bases and J by 6 bases, with 11 bases of the junction left unmatched. Germline values: CDR1 LNHDA, CDR2 SQIVND (reference sequence). This CDR3 spans 16 amino acids. The CDR3 nucleotides are TGTGCCAGTAGCGCCCTATCCCCTAGCGGGAGCAATGAGCAGTTCTTC. The encoded protein is CASSALSPSGSNEQFF. The full variable domain, with the rest looked up from reference TRBV19 and TRBJ2-1, is DGGITQSPKYLFRKEGQNVTLSCEQNLNHDAMYWYRQDPGQGLRLIYYSQIVNDFQKGDIAEGYSVSREKKESFPLTVTSAQKNPTAFYLCASSALSPSGSNEQFFGPGTRLTVL.

The chain joins TRBV7-9 to TRBJ1-2; 7 bases match TRBD1. CDR1 and CDR2 (germline): SEHNR, FQNEAQ (reference sequence). V shed 1 base, J shed 1 base, and the junction held 6 bases outside the gene matches. The CDR3 consists of 16 residues. This CDR3 reads CASSLVGGEGNYGYTF. CDR3 nucleotide sequence: TGTGCCAGCAGCTTAGTAGGGGGCGAGGGTAACTATGGCTACACCTTC.

The chain couples TRBV5-1 to TRBJ1-1; D remains unclear. Germline V gene data show CDR1 as SGHRS and CDR2 as YFSETQ. The CDR3 is 14 residues long. V shed 0 bases and J shed 0 bases, with 6 bases lying between them. The chain's CDR3 is CASSLEGVNTEAFF. The CDR3 coding sequence is TGCGCCAGCAGCTTGGAGGGAGTGAACACTGAAGCTTTCTTT.